A selection of T cell receptor beta chains follows, all from one sample in a study of blood T cell repertoires in COVID-19. This table comes from immunoSEQ multiplex PCR, and its TCRdb copy is limited to in-frame clones, with some not included. The table includes tens of thousands of clones, around 80% detected once. Sequenced material: peripheral blood. These receptors were obtained from a woman at least 80 years old with active or convalescent COVID-19. Each CDR3 is given with its conserved first and last residue. Each record gives: J gene, D gene, V gene, clone size, CDR3 DNA, CDR3 protein. The D gene is left open where the match is weak. The size of a clone is reported for some rows only, either as once, few or many, or as a class for expanded clones.

>TRBJ2-5|-|TRBV11-3|-
TGTGCCAGCAGCTTAACTCTTCGCGAGACCCAGTACTTC
CASSLTLRETQYF
>TRBJ2-2|-|TRBV19|few
TGTGCCAGTAGTAGCCAGGTTCACACCGGGGAGCTGTTTTTT
CASSSQVHTGELFF
>TRBJ2-7|-|TRBV7-9|-
TGTGCCAGCAGCCCCGAGGGCTATCGGGAGCAGTACTTC
CASSPEGYREQYF
>TRBJ2-3|TRBD2|TRBV7-3|-
TGTGCCAGCAGCCCACTAGCGGGGGGGTGGGATACGCAGTATTTT
CASSPLAGGWDTQYF
>TRBJ1-2|TRBD1|TRBV27|-
TGTGCCAGCAGTTTATCCCGGACAGGGGACTATGGCTACACCTTC
CASSLSRTGDYGYTF
>TRBJ2-1|-|TRBV28|once
TGTGCCAGCAGGTCTAGCGATGAGCAGTTCTTC
CASRSSDEQFF
>TRBJ2-5|-|TRBV7-3|-
TGTGCCAGCAGCTCCATGAGGTCGGAGACCCAGTACTTC
CASSSMRSETQYF
>TRBJ2-2|TRBD2|TRBV7-2|once
TGTGCCAGCAGCTTAGAACGGGGGGGCCTTGGGACCGGGGAGCTGTTTTTT
CASSLERGGLGTGELFF
>TRBJ1-1|TRBD1|TRBV6-5|-
TGTGCCAGCAACCTGGACAGGGGGAACACTGAAGCTTTCTTT
CASNLDRGNTEAFF
>TRBJ2-7|-|TRBV18|-
TGTGCCAGCTCACTGGGCGACAGGTCGAGCGAGCAGTACTTC
CASSLGDRSSEQYF
>TRBJ2-1|TRBD2|TRBV5-1|-
TGCGCCAGCAGCTCAGGGACTAGCGGGGGTTACAATGAGCAGTTCTTC
CASSSGTSGGYNEQFF
>TRBJ2-5|-|TRBV3-1/TRBV3-2|few
TGTGCCAGCAGCCCTCAGGTTGTGGGGCTTGGAAAGACCCAGTACTTC
CASSPQVVGLGKTQYF
>TRBJ2-1|TRBD1|TRBV7-2|once
TGTGCCAGCAGCCAAGTTCAGGGGGCGGGGAATGAGCAGTTCTTC
CASSQVQGAGNEQFF
>TRBJ2-1|TRBD2|TRBV9|-
TGTGCCAGCAGCCCCAGCGGGGGGGCAGGGAATGAGCAGTTCTTC
CASSPSGGAGNEQFF
>TRBJ2-3|TRBD2|TRBV7-2|-
TGTGCCAGCAGCCAATCGGCGCGGGGGTGGGATACGCAGTATTTT
CASSQSARGWDTQYF
>TRBJ2-7|TRBD2|TRBV6-5|-
TGTGCCAGCAGCTGGGGGGGCGAGCAGTACTTC
CASSWGGEQYF
>TRBJ2-1|TRBD2|TRBV7-3|-
TGTGCCAGCAGCTCCCCCACTCTAGCGGACAATGAGCAGTTCTTC
CASSSPTLADNEQFF
>TRBJ2-1|TRBD2|TRBV28|-
TGTGCCAGCAGTTTAGGCGGGAGGAGTGACAATGAGCAGTTCTTC
CASSLGGRSDNEQFF
>TRBJ2-7|TRBD1|TRBV7-2|-
TGTGCCAGCAGCTTAGCGGGGACAGAACCCTACGAGCAGTACTTC
CASSLAGTEPYEQYF
>TRBJ1-3|-|TRBV24-1|many
TGTGCCACCCCACTTAGGACAGCCACAGCCGGAAACACCATATATTTT
CATPLRTATAGNTIYF
>TRBJ2-7|TRBD2|TRBV29-1|-
TGCAGCGTTCTTGGGACGGGGGGGGACGAGCAGTACTTC
CSVLGTGGDEQYF
>TRBJ1-2|TRBD1|TRBV28|few
TGTGCCAGCAGAGAACAGGGGGGGTATGGCTACACCTTC
CASREQGGYGYTF
>TRBJ2-7|TRBD2|TRBV27|-
TGTGCCAGCAGTAAGTCTCTGGCGGGAGCCTCCTACGAGCAGTACTTC
CASSKSLAGASYEQYF
>TRBJ2-6|TRBD1|TRBV6-2/TRBV6-3|-
TGTGCCAGCAGTCCCCAGGGGGCAGGGGCCAACGTCCTGACTTTC
CASSPQGAGANVLTF
>TRBJ1-6|-|TRBV19|-
TGTGCCAGTAGTAACCAGGGGTCTTCACCCCTCCACTTT
CASSNQGSSPLHF
>TRBJ2-5|TRBD1|TRBV18|once
TGTGCCAGCTCACCGGGACAGGTGGAAGAGACCCAGTACTTC
CASSPGQVEETQYF
>TRBJ1-1|-|TRBV5-6|-
TGTGCCAGCAGACAGCAGGACAACACTTTCACTGAAGCTTTCTTT
CASRQQDNTFTEAFF
>TRBJ2-7|-|TRBV21-1|-
TGTGCCAGCAGGCCCGGGGGGTCCGAGCAGTACTTC
CASRPGGSEQYF
>TRBJ1-1|-|TRBV7-9|-
TGTGCCAGCAGCTTAGCGCTGCGGGGACGGGATGAAGCTTTCTTT
CASSLALRGRDEAFF
>TRBJ2-6|TRBD1|TRBV24-1|few
TGTGCCACCAGTACAGGGGTCGGGGCCAACGTCCTGACTTTC
CATSTGVGANVLTF
>TRBJ2-5|-|TRBV11-2|-
TGTGCCAGCAGCACAGATCCCAGGGAGACCCAGTACTTC
CASSTDPRETQYF
>TRBJ1-2|TRBD1|TRBV7-9|few
TGTGCCAGCAGCTTTACAGGGGGCGATGGCTACACCTTC
CASSFTGGDGYTF
>TRBJ1-2|TRBD1|TRBV12-3/TRBV12-4|-
TGTGCCAGCAACAGGGGGCCTGGCTACACCTTC
CASNRGPGYTF
>TRBJ2-1|TRBD2|TRBV9|-
TGTGCCAGCAGCGTAGAAGCGGGGGGCCACAATGAGCAGTTCTTC
CASSVEAGGHNEQFF
>TRBJ1-4|-|TRBV6-2/TRBV6-3|-
TGTGCCAGCAGTCATCCGGTTGAATCAACTGAAAAACTGTTTTTT
CASSHPVESTEKLFF
>TRBJ2-7|-|TRBV5-1|-
TGCGCCAGCAGCTTGCCTTCCTACGAGCAGTACTTC
CASSLPSYEQYF
>TRBJ2-5|TRBD2|TRBV7-2|-
TGTGCCAGCAGCACACGCGGGGGGCCAGGGGAGACCCAGTACTTC
CASSTRGGPGETQYF